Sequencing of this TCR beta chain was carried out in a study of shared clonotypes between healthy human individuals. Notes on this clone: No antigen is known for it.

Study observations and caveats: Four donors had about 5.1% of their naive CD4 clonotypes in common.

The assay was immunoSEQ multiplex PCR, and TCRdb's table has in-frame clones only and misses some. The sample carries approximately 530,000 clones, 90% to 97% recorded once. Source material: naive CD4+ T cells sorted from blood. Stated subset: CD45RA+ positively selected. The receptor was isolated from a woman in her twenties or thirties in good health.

The CDR3 protein is CASSQGVQGARTEAFF. CDR3 nucleotides: TGCGCCAGCAGCCAAGGGGTGCAGGGGGCGAGGACTGAAGCTTTCTTT. The chain is built from TRBV4-1 and TRBJ1-1; 8 bases fit TRBD1. V was pared by 1 base and J by 5 bases, with 9 bases of the junction left unmatched. CDR3 length: 16 residues. Germline lookup yields CDR1 MGHRA and CDR2 YSYEKL.